Listed below are T cell receptor beta chains from one sample, sequenced in a study of blood T cell repertoires in COVID-19. Repertoires were generated with immunoSEQ multiplex PCR, while TCRdb's copy carries only in-frame clones and drops some. The table records roughly 26,000 clones, around 66% of them present only once. The specimen was peripheral blood. The receptors were gathered from a man aged 60-69 years with active or convalescent COVID-19. CDR3s leave out the opening cysteine and the closing phenylalanine or tryptophan.

ASSIVGTGSEKLF	TRBV19	TRBJ1-4
ASSSMPGETQY	TRBV12-3/TRBV12-4	TRBJ2-5
ASSVGQGGYGYT	TRBV2	TRBJ1-2
SLTGLRGETQY	TRBV29-1	TRBJ2-5
AGLAGTYNEQF	TRBV2	TRBJ2-1
ATSRARETEAF	TRBV15	TRBJ1-1
ASMEEGGTGELF	TRBV7-3	TRBJ2-2
ASSLEGAGGRQETQY	TRBV7-6	TRBJ2-5
ASSPAGGPGGEQY	TRBV18	TRBJ2-7
ASSLALRGREIYEQY	TRBV5-1	TRBJ2-7
ASSSRDSQETQY	TRBV19	TRBJ2-5
AISEPDHRATGELF	TRBV10-3	TRBJ2-2
ASSLGQENTGELF	TRBV18	TRBJ2-2
SVADGFLGNQPQH	TRBV29-1	TRBJ1-5
ASSPLGGGESSYEQY	TRBV3-1/TRBV3-2	TRBJ2-7
ASSFGDRHYGYT	TRBV7-2	TRBJ1-2
ASGSESETQY	TRBV2	TRBJ2-5
ASSLQGAGNQPQH	TRBV18	TRBJ1-5
ASSVGLAGGLGEQY	TRBV9	TRBJ2-7
ASSSASGTVNYGYT	TRBV7-2	TRBJ1-2
ASRQSNTEAF	TRBV19	TRBJ1-1
ASSVVFPERKNTEAF	TRBV9	TRBJ1-1
ASSLDRDLYEQY	TRBV6-5	TRBJ2-7